The 27 T cell receptor beta chains below all came from one sample that was sequenced in a study of blood T cell repertoires in COVID-19. Data came from immunoSEQ multiplex PCR; TCRdb stores just in-frame clones and leaves some out. Of around 30,000 clones listed, roughly nine tenths are singletons. Sequencing was carried out using peripheral blood. The receptor source for this set is a man in his 70s with active COVID-19.

The chain carries TRBV30 and TRBJ1-1; 10 nucleotides line up with TRBD1. Germline assignment: CDR1 GTSNPN and CDR2 SVGIG (reference sequence). The V gene end was trimmed by 3 bases and the J gene end by 6 bases; junction bases not matched to a gene: 7. The CDR3 loop spans 14 amino acids. CDR3 amino acids: CAWRTDRGRSEAFF. The DNA for the CDR3 is TGTGCCTGGAGAACTGACAGGGGGCGATCTGAAGCTTTCTTT.

This chain uses TRBV11-2 with TRBJ2-1; 9 bases map to TRBD2. The CDR3 is made up of 17 amino acids. With V trimmed by 6 bases and J by 5 bases, 14 bases remained unmatched. Germline values: CDR1 SGHAT, CDR2 FQNNGV. The CDR3 DNA reads TGTGCCAGCAGGCTCCTCGCCGGGACTAGCCCTCACAATGAGCAGTTCTTC. Its translation: CASRLLAGTSPHNEQFF.

This chain joins TRBV18 and TRBJ1-6; 8 bases agree with TRBD1. The V gene end was trimmed by 4 bases and the J gene end by 5 bases; junction bases not matched to a gene: 7. This CDR3 region has 16 residues. CDR1 and CDR2 (germline): KGHSH, LQKENI. CDR3 coding DNA: TGTGCCAGCTCACATGGGACAGGAACGAATAATTCACCCCTCCACTTT. Protein sequence: CASSHGTGTNNSPLHF. The full variable domain, with the rest looked up from reference TRBV18 and TRBJ1-6, is NAGVMQNPRHLVRRRGQEARLRCSPMKGHSHVYWYRQLPEEGLKFMVYLQKENIIDESGMPKERFSAEFPKEGPSILRIQQVVRGDSAAYFCASSHGTGTNNSPLHFGNGTRLTVT.

The J gene is TRBJ1-1, the V gene TRBV7-3; possible D gene TRBD1, 6 bases. The germline V gene encodes CDR1 SGHTA and CDR2 FQGTGA. This CDR3 comprises 12 residues. With 5 bases removed from V and 6 bases from J, the gap between germline ends came to 10 bases. The CDR3 reads CASSAGGPEAFF. Here the CDR3 DNA reads TGTGCCAGCAGCGCGGGGGGCCCTGAAGCTTTCTTT.

This clone was observed a handful of times. The chain employs TRBV3-1 (or the pseudogene TRBV3-2) and TRBJ1-5, with D uncertain. Germline CDR1 reads LGHDT; CDR2 reads YNNKEL (reference sequence). V lost 1 base and J lost 4, with 8 bases in between. The CDR3 is made up of 14 amino acids. The CDR3 is CASSQGGGNQPQHF. DNA of the CDR3: TGTGCCAGCAGCCAAGGGGGAGGGAATCAGCCCCAGCATTTT.

As DNA, the CDR3 is TGTGCCAGCAGTGCCCGCGGGGAGGGTGGTGAAGCTTTCTTT. Protein sequence: CASSARGEGGEAFF. The rearrangement uses TRBV6-4 and TRBJ1-1; no clear D. Germline CDR1 reads MRHNA; CDR2 reads SNTAGT. The CDR3 runs to 14 residues. V lost 4 bases and J 7 bases, leaving 16 bases between the germline ends.

The genes are TRBV7-2 and TRBJ1-3; D is ambiguous. This CDR3 has 16 amino acids. The germline CDR1 and CDR2 sequences are SGHTA and FQGNSA. Trimming took off 5 bases at V and 2 bases at J, with 16 bases between the two ends. For the CDR3, the DNA is TGTGCCAGCAGCCCCCCCGGTTGGGAGGCTGGAAACACCATATATTTT. Translated: CASSPPGWEAGNTIYF.

This sequence joins TRBV28 and TRBJ2-2; 11 bases align to TRBD2. Unmatched junction bases numbered 15, after V lost 7 bases and J lost 5 bases. CDR3 length: 18 residues. Germline V gene lookup returns CDR1 MDHEN and CDR2 SYDVKM. CDR3 residues: CASNTPGLAGGGTGELFF. CDR3 sequence (DNA): TGTGCCAGCAACACCCCTGGGCTAGCGGGAGGAGGGACCGGGGAGCTGTTTTTT.

The V call is TRBV28, the J call TRBJ2-5, with no clear D. The CDR3 is 14 residues long. Between the trimmed V and J ends, which lost 5 bases and 2 bases, there was a span of 12 bases. Germline CDR1 MDHEN, CDR2 SYDVKM. The CDR3 DNA follows: TGTGCCAGCAGTCCACCCGGGTTACAAGAGACCCAGTACTTC. This sequence encodes CASSPPGLQETQYF.

The V gene is TRBV6-1, the J gene TRBJ2-7; 10 bases are shared with TRBD2. V lost 2 bases and J lost 6; bases outside the gene matches: 10. The CDR3 runs to 16 residues. CDR1 and CDR2 from the germline V gene are MNHNS and SASEGT. The chain's CDR3 is CASSESGSGRAFEQYF. CDR3 DNA sequence: TGTGCCAGCAGTGAAAGCGGCAGCGGGAGGGCCTTCGAGCAGTACTTC.

The V gene is TRBV7-9, the J gene TRBJ2-1; perhaps TRBD2 as D (5 bases). Trimming took off 2 bases at V and 6 bases at J, with 11 bases between the two ends. In germline, CDR1 is SEHNR, CDR2 FQNEAQ (reference sequence). This CDR3 contains 14 residues. The CDR3 spells CASSLSISANEQFF. In DNA, the CDR3 is TGTGCCAGCAGCTTAAGTATTAGCGCCAATGAGCAGTTCTTC.

V is TRBV10-3 and J is TRBJ1-3; unclear D gene. Germline CDR1 ENHRY, CDR2 SYGVKD. Trimming left V 10 bases short and J 4 bases short, with 11 bases between. The CDR3 contains 12 residues. The CDR3, as DNA: TGTGCCACTAGGTTCTCGGGAAACACCATATATTTT. Its protein product is CATRFSGNTIYF.

CDR3 residues: CASSLGGDYEQFF. DNA of the CDR3: TGCGCCAGCAGCTTGGGTGGCGACTATGAGCAGTTCTTC. The V gene is TRBV5-1, the J gene TRBJ2-1, with D unresolved. CDR1 is SGHRS and CDR2 is YFSETQ in the germline V gene. V was cut by 0 bases and J by 8 bases, with 9 bases left in between. CDR3 length: 13 amino acids.

The chain couples TRBV5-1 to TRBJ2-7; D is undetermined. V dropped 5 bases and J dropped 4 bases, with 10 bases sitting between them. Germline V CDR1 and CDR2: SGHRS, YFSETQ. The CDR3 consists of 12 residues. Written as DNA, the CDR3 is TGCGCCAGCAGTCAACAGAGATACGAGCAGTACTTC. Its protein product is CASSQQRYEQYF.

In its sample, this clone was seen once. The chain is built from TRBV5-4 and TRBJ1-1; 9 nucleotides align to TRBD1. The length of the CDR3 is 16 residues. CDR1 and CDR2 (germline): SGHNT, YYREEE (reference sequence). V lost 4 bases, J lost 4 bases, and 11 bases stayed unmatched. CDR3 sequence reads: CASSAVRTGGGTEAFF. CDR3 DNA sequence: TGTGCCAGCAGCGCAGTAAGAACAGGGGGCGGCACTGAAGCTTTCTTT.

The V gene is TRBV3-1 (or the pseudogene TRBV3-2), the J gene TRBJ1-3; D gene uncertain. CDR3 length equals 17 residues. CDR1 and CDR2 from the germline V gene are LGHDT and YNNKEL (reference sequence). Trimming left V 0 bases short and J 0 bases short, with 12 bases between. Here the CDR3 reads CASSQEGGSSSGNTIYF. In DNA form, the CDR3 reads TGTGCCAGCAGCCAAGAAGGAGGCTCTTCCTCTGGAAACACCATATATTTT.

The chain recombines TRBV7-2 with TRBJ1-1, with TRBD1 matching over 8 bases. J was trimmed by 2 bases and V by 1 base; bases with no gene match: 3. The CDR3 has 15 residues. Germline CDR1 SGHTA, CDR2 FQGNSA. This CDR3 reads CASSLEGQVNTEAFF. CDR3 bases: TGTGCCAGCAGCTTAGAGGGACAGGTAAACACTGAAGCTTTCTTT.

The chain combines TRBV27 with TRBJ2-1; D is possibly TRBD2 (6 bases). This CDR3 has 15 amino acids. Germline assignment: CDR1 MNHEY and CDR2 SMNVEV (reference sequence). V was pared by 10 bases and J by 1 base, with 17 bases between. CDR3 loop: CATKALAVSYNEQFF. The CDR3 region has the DNA TGTGCCACCAAAGCACTAGCCGTATCCTACAATGAGCAGTTCTTC.

The chain uses TRBV27 and TRBJ2-3; TRBD2 matches at 11 bases. Germline CDR1 reads MNHEY; CDR2 reads SMNVEV (reference sequence). The CDR3 is 17 amino acids. After removal of 4 bases from V and 3 bases from J, the junction contained 9 bases not matched to a gene. DNA of the CDR3: TGTGCCAGCAGTTCCCCTTTACTAGCGGGAGTGACAGATACGCAGTATTTT. Residues: CASSSPLLAGVTDTQYF.

The CDR3 DNA reads as TGTGCCAGCAGTGAAGCGGGGGGGCATAAGGACAAAAACATTCAGTACTTC. It translates to CASSEAGGHKDKNIQYF. The chain couples TRBV6-1 to TRBJ2-4; tentatively, D is TRBD2 (7 bases). Trimming cost V 0 bases and J 3 bases, with 15 bases left between them. This CDR3 is built from 17 residues. Germline assignment: CDR1 MNHNS and CDR2 SASEGT.

This clone came up a few times. V gene TRBV5-6 combines with J gene TRBJ1-4, with TRBD1 as a possible D gene (5 bases). The CDR3 spans 15 residues. Germline V gene data show CDR1 as SGHDT and CDR2 as YYEEEE. The germline V and J ends were trimmed by 4 bases and 6 bases, with 16 bases remaining between them. CDR3 in DNA: TGTGCCAGCAGCCCCCGGCGGGGCTGGGATGAAAAACTGTTTTTT. The encoded protein is CASSPRRGWDEKLFF.

This clone is a singleton in its sample. The chain employs TRBV6-2 or TRBV6-3 and TRBJ2-7, with TRBD2 matching 11 bases. The CDR3 is 14 residues long. After removal of 6 bases from V and 4 bases from J, the junction contained 5 bases not matched to a gene. Germline-derived CDR1 and CDR2 are MNHEY and SVGEGT. The DNA of the CDR3 is TGTGCCAGCAGCCTTAGCGGGAGGGAGTACGAGCAGTACTTC. It translates to CASSLSGREYEQYF.

This clone was seen more than once but under ten times. This chain uses TRBV5-4 with TRBJ1-2, with TRBD1 matching over 10 bases. The CDR3 is 13 amino acids. J gave up 7 bases and V 4 bases, and 4 bases lay outside the gene matches. Looked up from germline, CDR1 is SGHNT and CDR2 is YYREEE (reference sequence). CDR3: CASSTGQGGGYTF. CDR3 DNA sequence: TGTGCCAGCAGCACAGGACAGGGGGGTGGCTACACCTTC.

The chain combines TRBV5-1 with TRBJ2-1; 8 positions agree with TRBD2. The CDR3 contains 15 residues. Trimming removed 7 bases from V and 4 bases from J; junction bases left unmatched: 10. Germline assignment: CDR1 SGHRS and CDR2 YFSETQ. CDR3 bases: TGCGCCAGCTCCCAGCGGGAGAAAGTATACAATGAGCAGTTCTTC. Encoded protein: CASSQREKVYNEQFF.

V is TRBV7-2 and J is TRBJ2-7; possibly TRBD2 for D (6 bases). V lost 6 bases to trimming and J lost 1 base, with 16 bases between them. CDR3 length: 15 amino acids. The germline V gene has CDR1 SGHTA and CDR2 FQGNSA. The DNA of the CDR3 is TGTGCCAGCAGTCTAGCGTCGGGTGCGTCCTACGAGCAGTACTTC. Amino acid sequence: CASSLASGASYEQYF.

The chain has TRBV9 and TRBJ1-2; D not resolved. V was cut by 7 bases and J by 6 bases, with 10 bases left in between. Germline V gene sequence: CDR1 SGDLS, CDR2 YYNGEE. The CDR3 contains 11 residues. DNA of the CDR3: TGTGCCAGCTCATCAGCGGATGGCTACACCTTC. Translated, it gives CASSSADGYTF.

This clone appeared a single time. The chain couples TRBV9 to TRBJ2-3, with TRBD2 matching over 7 bases. Germline CDR1 and CDR2: SGDLS and YYNGEE. CDR3 length equals 18 residues. V was clipped by 0 bases and J by 2 bases; unmatched bases: 12. DNA for the CDR3: TGTGCCAGCAGCGTAGGTCTAGCGGTAGTACCGTCCACAGATACGCAGTATTTT. Amino acid sequence: CASSVGLAVVPSTDTQYF.